Given below is one T cell receptor (beta chain) in context. Profiled with immunoSEQ multiplex PCR; TCRdb holds only in-frame clones, not every one. The sample has roughly 60,000 clones; around nine tenths are singletons. The CDR3 consists of 13 residues. Trimming removed 8 bases from V and 6 bases from J, with 14 bases in between. Germline V gene lookup returns CDR1 MNHEY and CDR2 SVGAGI. This record comes from a study of blood T cell repertoires in COVID-19. Sequencing used peripheral blood. The sequence was collected from a man between 65 and 79 years old with acute or convalescent COVID-19. The V and J genes are TRBV6-5 and TRBJ1-5; D is undetermined. The CDR3 protein is CASSERAVQPQHF. Here the CDR3 DNA reads TGTGCCAGCTCGGAGAGGGCGGTTCAGCCCCAGCATTTT.